These 24 T cell receptor beta chains share one sample of origin, sequenced in a study of a mutant IDH1 vaccine in newly diagnosed glioma. Produced via immunoSEQ multiplex PCR; TCRdb's table is partial and in-frame only. The data show tens of thousands of clones, with around 83% seen just once and approximately 4.8% held by the top ten. These TCRs' antigens remain unknown. Time point here: week 35, safety follow-up. Doses of 300 ug of mutant IDH1 20-mer peptide were given with topical imiquimod. Specimen: PBMCs, collected from a glioma patient whose treatment included an IDH1 peptide vaccine. The receptors derive from a woman between 45 and 65 years old with glioma.

The chain links TRBV30 to TRBJ2-5; 8 bases line up with TRBD2. The CDR3 runs 15 residues. The germline CDR1 and CDR2 sequences are GTSNPN and SVGIG (reference sequence). J was trimmed by 3 bases and V by 8 bases; bases with no gene match: 14. Written as DNA, the CDR3 is TGTGCCCTTGGACTGGCTAGCGGGCTTAAAGAGACCCAGTACTTC. Amino acids: CALGLASGLKETQYF.

The genes are TRBV9 and TRBJ2-7; TRBD1 matches at 8 bases. The CDR3 is 16 residues long. CDR1 and CDR2 from the germline V gene are SGDLS and YYNGEE. With V trimmed by 1 base and J by 4 bases, 10 bases remained unmatched. The CDR3 DNA reads as TGTGCCAGCAGCGTAACTCAACAGGGGGTTATTTACGAGCAGTACTTC. Its protein product is CASSVTQQGVIYEQYF. The full variable domain, completed using reference TRBV9 and TRBJ2-7, is DSGVTQTPKHLITATGQRVTLRCSPRSGDLSVYWYQQSLDQGLQFLIQYYNGEERAKGNILERFSAQQFPDLHSELNLSSLELGDSALYFCASSVTQQGVIYEQYFGPGTRLTVT.

This clone was counted once. The chain carries TRBV19 and TRBJ2-2; TRBD1 matches at 9 bases. V gave up 0 bases and J gave up 5 bases; unmatched junction bases: 7. CDR1 is LNHDA and CDR2 is SQIVND in the germline V gene (reference sequence). The CDR3 consists of 17 residues. CDR3: CASSIDRQGGLTGELFF. The CDR3 DNA reads TGTGCCAGTAGTATAGATAGACAGGGGGGTCTTACCGGGGAGCTGTTTTTT.

The chain combines TRBV9 with TRBJ2-7; 9 bases agree with TRBD1. The V gene's germline CDR1 is SGDLS and CDR2 YYNGEE. CDR3 size: 15 residues. J gave up 4 bases and V 5 bases, and 10 bases lay outside the gene matches. CDR3 sequence: CASSEDGTGWYEQYF. Written as DNA, the CDR3 is TGTGCCAGCAGTGAAGACGGGACAGGGTGGTACGAGCAGTACTTC.

The rearrangement uses TRBV2 and TRBJ2-3; 9 nucleotides line up with TRBD1. This CDR3 spans 16 amino acids. Losses at the gene ends were 7 bases for V and 3 bases for J; bases not matched to a gene: 11. CDR1 is SNHLY and CDR2 is FYNNEI in the germline V gene. The DNA for the CDR3 is TGTGCCAGCAAGACCGACGGGACAGGGTGGACAGATACGCAGTATTTT. Encoded protein: CASKTDGTGWTDTQYF.

This sequence joins TRBV9 and TRBJ1-6; 7 nucleotides align to TRBD1. CDR1 and CDR2 (germline): SGDLS, YYNGEE. This CDR3 is built from 14 residues. The V gene end was trimmed by 5 bases and the J gene end by 6 bases; junction bases not matched to a gene: 5. CDR3 region: CASRSGTVNSPLHF. In DNA form, the CDR3 reads TGTGCCAGCAGATCCGGGACAGTTAATTCACCCCTCCACTTT.

The V gene is TRBV5-6, the J gene TRBJ2-2; unclear D gene. This CDR3 comprises 12 residues. The V gene's germline CDR1 is SGHDT and CDR2 YYEEEE. Between the trimmed V and J ends, which lost 2 bases and 4 bases, there was a span of 3 bases. CDR3 sequence: CASSFATGELFF. The CDR3 DNA reads TGTGCCAGCAGCTTTGCCACCGGGGAGCTGTTTTTT.

The chain recombines TRBV28 with TRBJ1-1; 7 bases align to TRBD1. V lost 6 bases, J lost 7 bases, and 17 bases stayed unmatched. CDR3 length: 16 amino acids. Germline V gene lookup returns CDR1 MDHEN and CDR2 SYDVKM. The CDR3 nucleotides read TGTGCCAGCAGCCCGACCGCGGACAGGCCCCGGTGTGAAGCTTTCTTT. Translation gives CASSPTADRPRCEAFF.

The V gene is TRBV7-9, the J gene TRBJ2-7, with TRBD1 identical over 7 bases. V lost 4 bases and J lost 3; bases outside the gene matches: 3. The CDR3 consists of 13 residues. The germline gives CDR1 SEHNR, CDR2 FQNEAQ (reference sequence). The CDR3 loop reads CASSSAGGYEQYF. Written as DNA, the CDR3 is TGTGCCAGCAGCTCAGCAGGGGGCTACGAGCAGTACTTC.

This sequence joins TRBV11-3 and TRBJ1-6; D gene ambiguous. There are 12 residues in the CDR3. Germline CDR1 SGHNT, CDR2 YENEEA. Trimming took 5 bases from V and 11 from J, leaving 10 bases between them. DNA of the CDR3: TGTGCCAGCAGCCTGATCCCCCCACCCCTCCACTTT. It is translated as CASSLIPPPLHF.

This clone was seen once. This rearrangement joins TRBV18 to TRBJ1-2; D is unclear. The V gene lost 2 bases and the J gene lost 8 bases, with 21 bases spanning the gap. CDR1 is KGHSH, CDR2 LQKENI, per germline. This CDR3 is 16 amino acids long. CDR3 in DNA: TGTGCCAGCTCACCAAACCAGGCAGAGAGCCCCTACGGCTACACCTTC. This translates into CASSPNQAESPYGYTF.

The chain has TRBV13 and TRBJ1-2, with a tentative D call TRBD1 (5 bases). V was shortened by 5 bases and J by 5 bases, with 9 bases between the two germline ends. The CDR3 has 12 residues. Germline V gene sequence: CDR1 PRHDT, CDR2 FYEKMQ (reference sequence). CDR3 region: CASSPTDYGYTF. DNA of the CDR3: TGTGCCAGCAGCCCGACAGATTATGGCTACACCTTC.

The rearrangement links TRBV6-6 to TRBJ2-2; TRBD2 agrees at 11 bases. CDR1 is MNHNY, CDR2 SVGAGI, per germline (reference sequence). CDR3 length equals 15 residues. Trimming at V came to 6 bases and at J to 6 bases, leaving 6 bases not matched to a gene. The chain's CDR3 is CASRILAGGSGELFF. As DNA, the CDR3 is TGTGCCAGCAGGATTCTAGCGGGGGGCTCCGGGGAGCTGTTTTTT.

As to this clone: The same CDR3 also results from other DNA sequences found in this sample. The rearrangement joins TRBV27 to TRBJ1-5, with 7 nucleotides matching TRBD1. The trim removed 0 bases at V and 2 bases at J, leaving 1 base unmatched. Germline lookup yields CDR1 MNHEY and CDR2 SMNVEV (reference sequence). The CDR3 has 15 residues. The CDR3 nucleotides read TGTGCCAGCAGTTTATCACAGGGGCGCAATCAGCCCCAGCATTTT. Its translation: CASSLSQGRNQPQHF.

The genes are TRBV7-9 and TRBJ1-5, with D hard to call. The germline gives CDR1 SEHNR, CDR2 FQNEAQ (reference sequence). CDR3 length: 12 residues. The V gene lost 1 base and the J gene lost 6 bases, with 4 bases spanning the gap. CDR3 protein: CASSLGGQPQHF. The CDR3 region has the DNA TGTGCCAGCAGCTTAGGGGGTCAGCCCCAGCATTTT.

This clone was detected once. The gene calls are TRBV11-2 and TRBJ2-7, with D possibly matching TRBD2 (5 bases). V lost 5 bases and J lost 0, with 14 bases in between. The CDR3 has 15 amino acids. Germline CDR1 SGHAT, CDR2 FQNNGV. The chain's CDR3 is CASSRPSGSSYEQYF. CDR3 DNA: TGTGCCAGCAGCCGACCCAGCGGTAGCTCCTACGAGCAGTACTTC.

The chain has TRBV25-1 and TRBJ2-1; TRBD2 agrees at 11 bases. There are 15 residues in the CDR3. Germline CDR1 is MGHDK and CDR2 is SYGVNS. Trimming took 5 bases from V and 10 from J; bases not matched to a gene: 10. The DNA of the CDR3 is TGTGCCAGCAGTTCTCGTAGCGGGGGGGCTGGGGAGCAGTTCTTC. This sequence encodes CASSSRSGGAGEQFF.

The V call is TRBV2, the J call TRBJ1-5; the D gene is possibly TRBD1 (6 bases). V dropped 6 bases and J dropped 3 bases, with 12 bases sitting between them. The CDR3 is 14 amino acids. Germline V gene lookup returns CDR1 SNHLY and CDR2 FYNNEI. The CDR3 reads CASRRGGTNQPQHF. CDR3 nucleotides: TGTGCCAGCAGGAGGGGGGGGACCAATCAGCCCCAGCATTTT.

The J gene is TRBJ2-2, the V gene TRBV11-2; D possibly corresponds to TRBD2 (5 bases). The germline V gene has CDR1 SGHAT and CDR2 FQNNGV. This CDR3 spans 15 amino acids. V lost 4 bases and J 6 bases, leaving 15 bases between the germline ends. The CDR3 DNA reads TGTGCCAGCAGCTGGCGACGGGAAACAGCCGGGGAGCTGTTTTTT. It translates to CASSWRRETAGELFF. Variable domain in full (rest from reference TRBV11-2 and TRBJ2-2): EAGVAQSPRYKIIEKRQSVAFWCNPISGHATLYWYQQILGQGPKLLIQFQNNGVVDDSQLPKDRFSAERLKGVDSTLKIQPAKLEDSAVYLCASSWRRETAGELFFGEGSRLTVL.

The rearrangement joins TRBV7-9 to TRBJ2-7; 13 bases fit TRBD2. The CDR3 is 15 residues long. V shed 4 bases, J shed 6 bases, and the junction held 6 bases outside the gene matches. Germline CDR1 is SEHNR and CDR2 is FQNEAQ (reference sequence). CDR3: CASSSTSGGAAEQYF. The CDR3 coding sequence is TGTGCCAGCAGCTCCACTAGCGGGGGGGCGGCCGAGCAGTACTTC.

V and J are TRBV5-1 and TRBJ2-2; perhaps TRBD2 as D (6 bases). Trimming took off 6 bases at V and 0 bases at J, with 18 bases between the two ends. The CDR3 has 17 amino acids. Germline CDR1 is SGHRS and CDR2 is YFSETQ. CDR3 in DNA: TGCGCCAGCATCGTTGGAGCGGGCCGGTCGAACACCGGGGAGCTGTTTTTT. Translation: CASIVGAGRSNTGELFF.

The chain carries TRBV7-9 and TRBJ1-2; 7 positions match TRBD1. Germline CDR1 is SEHNR and CDR2 is FQNEAQ (reference sequence). Unmatched junction bases numbered 9, after V lost 5 bases and J lost 3 bases. The CDR3 runs 15 residues. The CDR3 reads CASSLRTGADYGYTF. CDR3 nucleotide sequence: TGTGCCAGCAGCCTTAGGACAGGAGCGGACTATGGCTACACCTTC.

J is TRBJ2-7 and V is TRBV4-1; 9 bases are a match to TRBD1. J gave up 5 bases and V 0 bases, and 17 bases lay outside the gene matches. The germline CDR1 and CDR2 sequences are MGHRA and YSYEKL. This CDR3 is 19 amino acids long. The CDR3 reads CASSQDFLRPTGGFHEQYF. The CDR3 nucleotides read TGCGCCAGCAGCCAAGATTTCCTTCGGCCGACAGGGGGTTTCCACGAGCAGTACTTC.

The chain carries TRBV21-1 and TRBJ1-3; TRBD1, the table's D call, lacks a check against the DNA. TRBV21-1 is a pseudogene segment. The CDR3 consists of 14 residues. DNA for the CDR3: TGTGCCAGCAGCCAAGACAGGGCTGGAAACACCATATATTTT. It codes for CASSQDRAGNTIYF.